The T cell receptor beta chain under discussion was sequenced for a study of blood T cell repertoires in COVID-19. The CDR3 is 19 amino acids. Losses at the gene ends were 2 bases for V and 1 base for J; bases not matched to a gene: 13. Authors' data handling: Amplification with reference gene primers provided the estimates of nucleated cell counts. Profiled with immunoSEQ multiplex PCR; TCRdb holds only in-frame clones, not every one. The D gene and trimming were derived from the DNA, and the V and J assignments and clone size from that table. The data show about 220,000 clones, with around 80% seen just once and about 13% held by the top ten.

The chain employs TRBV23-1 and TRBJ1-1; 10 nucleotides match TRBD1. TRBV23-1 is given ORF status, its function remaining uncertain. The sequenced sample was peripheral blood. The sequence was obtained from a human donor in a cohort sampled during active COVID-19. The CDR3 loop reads CASSQGFGTGVDQNTEAFF. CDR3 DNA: TGCGCCAGCAGTCAAGGGTTTGGGACAGGGGTAGACCAGAACACTGAAGCTTTCTTT.